The 30 T cell receptor beta chains reported below all come from one sample, sequenced in a study of cytomegalovirus exposure and HLA in healthy donors. Produced via immunoSEQ multiplex PCR; TCRdb's table is partial and in-frame only. This sample has 150,000 to 200,000 clones, with less than 90% found just once. The sample was PBMCs. Receptors originate from a man younger than 45 in good health and CMV-seropositive.

The J gene is TRBJ1-6, the V gene TRBV4-1, with D uncertain. From germline, CDR1 is MGHRA and CDR2 YSYEKL. V was shortened by 0 bases and J by 7 bases, with 7 bases between the two germline ends. This CDR3 is 14 amino acids long. The CDR3 reads CASSQERANSPLHF. DNA for the CDR3: TGCGCCAGCAGCCAAGAGAGGGCAAATTCACCCCTCCACTTT.

The chain combines TRBV6-1 with TRBJ1-4; D not resolved. Trimming stripped 7 bases from V and 5 bases from J, with 11 bases between. The CDR3 runs 13 residues. The V gene's germline CDR1 is MNHNS and CDR2 SASEGT. The CDR3 DNA follows: TGTGCCAGCAATGGAGGCCCGAATGAAAAACTGTTTTTT. This codes for CASNGGPNEKLFF.

V gene TRBV7-8 combines with J gene TRBJ2-5, with D possibly TRBD1 on 6 matching bases. Germline loops: CDR1 SGHVS, CDR2 FQNEAQ. V dropped 5 bases and J dropped 4 bases, with 14 bases sitting between them. This CDR3 region has 14 residues. The CDR3 sequence: CASSRGRGAETQYF. In DNA form, the CDR3 reads TGTGCCAGCAGCAGAGGCAGGGGCGCAGAGACCCAGTACTTC.

This chain joins TRBV7-6 and TRBJ2-5, with TRBD2 matching over 13 bases. The V and J ends lost 5 bases and 3 bases, in that order; junction bases with no gene match: 3. This CDR3 has 15 residues. Germline V gives CDR1 SGHVS, CDR2 FNYEAQ. Written as DNA, the CDR3 is TGTGCCAGCAGCCCGGGGACTAGCGGGGAAGAGACCCAGTACTTC. This translates into CASSPGTSGEETQYF.

The sample holds a few counts of this clone. The chain recombines TRBV19 with TRBJ1-5; D might be TRBD1 (6 bases). Germline V gene sequence: CDR1 LNHDA, CDR2 SQIVND (reference sequence). The CDR3 runs 14 residues. V lost 5 bases, J lost 6 bases, and 14 bases lay in between. The CDR3 spells CASSPPGEGQPQHF. The CDR3 nucleotides are TGTGCCAGTAGTCCTCCAGGGGAAGGTCAGCCCCAGCATTTT.

The CDR3: CASSFSDRYYGYTF. CDR3 DNA: TGTGCCAGCAGTTTCAGTGACAGATACTATGGCTACACCTTC. J is TRBJ1-2 and V is TRBV7-9; tentative D call: TRBD1 (5 bases). V lost 6 bases, J lost 3 bases, and 14 bases lay in between. The CDR3 consists of 14 residues. CDR1 and CDR2 (germline): SEHNR, FQNEAQ (reference sequence).

This clone was seen once. This chain connects TRBV27 to TRBJ2-7; TRBD2 aligns across 7 bases. Per the germline V gene, CDR1 is MNHEY and CDR2 is SMNVEV (reference sequence). CDR3 length: 17 residues. Trimming at V came to 6 bases and at J to 7 bases, leaving 21 bases not matched to a gene. The CDR3 sequence: CASSAGAWEGISGEQYF. CDR3 nucleotide sequence: TGTGCCAGCAGCGCTGGGGCCTGGGAGGGGATATCGGGAGAGCAGTACTTC.

J is TRBJ2-5 and V is TRBV7-2; 11 bases line up with TRBD1. CDR1 and CDR2 (germline): SGHTA, FQGNSA. V dropped 4 bases and J dropped 9; count of bases not matched to a gene: 4. CDR3 size: 13 residues. CDR3 sequence: CASSYGTGGAQYF. In DNA form, the CDR3 reads TGTGCCAGCAGCTACGGGACAGGGGGGGCCCAGTACTTC.

The CDR3 here is CASSARGEGSSGNTIYF. For the CDR3, the DNA is TGTGCCAGCAGCGCCCGCGGGGAGGGATCCTCTGGAAACACCATATATTTT. The chain joins TRBV9 to TRBJ1-3; D is uncertain. Germline CDR1 reads SGDLS; CDR2 reads YYNGEE. Trimming took off 3 bases at V and 0 bases at J, with 16 bases between the two ends. This CDR3 comprises 17 residues.

The rearrangement joins TRBV29-1 to TRBJ2-1, with 9 bases aligning to TRBD1. Germline V gives CDR1 SQVTM, CDR2 ANQGSEA. The CDR3 totals 17 residues. J gave up 0 bases and V 5 bases, and 11 bases lay outside the gene matches. CDR3 amino acids: CSVLSQGASSSYNEQFF. CDR3 sequence (DNA): TGCAGCGTTCTCTCACAGGGGGCCTCGAGCTCCTACAATGAGCAGTTCTTC.

The chain uses TRBV7-9 and TRBJ1-1, with D unclear. V gave up 0 bases and J gave up 2 bases, with 10 bases separating them. The CDR3 totals 15 residues. Per germline, CDR1 SEHNR and CDR2 FQNEAQ (reference sequence). CDR3 in DNA: TGTGCCAGCAGCTTAGCAGTGCTCCTAAACACTGAAGCTTTCTTT. Protein sequence: CASSLAVLLNTEAFF.

V and J are TRBV27 and TRBJ1-2, with D possibly being TRBD1 (5 bases). V was shortened by 0 bases and J by 0 bases, with 8 bases between the two germline ends. The CDR3 spans 15 residues. CDR1 MNHEY and CDR2 SMNVEV come from the germline V gene (reference sequence). CDR3 loop: CASSLSRGANYGYTF. DNA for the CDR3: TGTGCCAGCAGTTTATCTAGGGGCGCTAACTATGGCTACACCTTC.

In nucleotides, the CDR3 is TGTGCCAGCAGCTTGGACTCCAGCCGACTACAAGAGCAGTACTTC. This encodes CASSLDSSRLQEQYF. This chain uses TRBV7-2 with TRBJ2-7, with D maybe TRBD2 (5 bases). The germline CDR1 and CDR2 sequences are SGHTA and FQGNSA. The CDR3 has 15 amino acids. Trimming removed 3 bases from V and 7 bases from J, with 19 bases in between.

The V call is TRBV28, the J call TRBJ2-7, with 8 bases identical to TRBD2. V gave up 4 bases and J gave up 4 bases; unmatched junction bases: 6. The germline CDR1 and CDR2 sequences are MDHEN and SYDVKM. The CDR3 is 14 amino acids. The CDR3 DNA sequence: TGTGCCAGCAGTTGGGCAGCGGGGGAATACGAGCAGTACTTC. It yields the protein CASSWAAGEYEQYF.

The J gene is TRBJ2-7, the V gene TRBV7-3; D remains unclear. CDR3 length equals 14 residues. The germline V and J ends were trimmed by 8 bases and 0 bases, with 14 bases remaining between them. The germline gives CDR1 SGHTA, CDR2 FQGTGA. The CDR3 DNA follows: TGTGCCAGCGCACGATACCTAAGCTCCTACGAGCAGTACTTC. Translating gives CASARYLSSYEQYF.

V usage is TRBV18 and J usage is TRBJ2-7; TRBD2 matches at 14 bases. Germline assignment: CDR1 KGHSH and CDR2 LQKENI. After removal of 6 bases from V and 5 bases from J, the junction contained 9 bases not matched to a gene. The CDR3 contains 16 residues. CDR3 amino acids: CASSLGTSGSVNEQYF. The CDR3 DNA sequence: TGTGCCAGCTCCCTCGGGACTAGCGGGAGCGTCAACGAGCAGTACTTC.

CDR3 region: CASSALIAGGKNEQFF. CDR3 in DNA: TGCGCCAGCAGCGCTCTGATAGCGGGAGGTAAGAATGAGCAGTTCTTC. The chain links TRBV5-1 to TRBJ2-1, with 10 bases lining up with TRBD2. The V segment lost 4 bases and the J segment 7 bases; nucleotides outside the gene matches: 11. The CDR3 extends over 16 amino acids. Germline values: CDR1 SGHRS, CDR2 YFSETQ.

The gene calls are TRBV28 and TRBJ2-3; D unresolved. Germline V gene lookup returns CDR1 MDHEN and CDR2 SYDVKM. V gave up 3 bases and J gave up 0 bases, with 10 bases separating them. The CDR3 loop spans 15 amino acids. The CDR3 loop is CASSFVGSSTDTQYF. The CDR3 DNA reads TGTGCCAGCAGTTTTGTCGGGTCTAGCACAGATACGCAGTATTTT.

The rearrangement uses TRBV5-1 and TRBJ2-7, with 7 positions matching TRBD1. CDR3 length: 14 residues. Germline CDR1 reads SGHRS; CDR2 reads YFSETQ. V shed 0 bases, J shed 9 bases, and the junction held 9 bases outside the gene matches. As DNA, the CDR3 is TGCGCCAGCAGCTTGGGCAGGGGGTATGACGGGCAGTACTTC. This codes for CASSLGRGYDGQYF.

This chain joins TRBV6-5 and TRBJ1-6; the D is unclear. The V end was cut by 2 bases, the J end by 1 base, with 6 bases between. Germline-derived CDR1 and CDR2 are MNHEY and SVGAGI. CDR3 length: 15 residues. The CDR3 is CASSYGRSYNSPLHF. The CDR3 DNA reads as TGTGCCAGCAGTTACGGGAGATCCTATAATTCACCCCTCCACTTT.

The rearrangement links TRBV11-3 to TRBJ2-5; the D gene is possibly TRBD2 (6 bases). The CDR3 extends over 15 amino acids. V lost 6 bases and J 5 bases, leaving 19 bases between the germline ends. Germline lookup yields CDR1 SGHNT and CDR2 YENEEA. The CDR3 bases are TGTGCCAGCAGTCGAGGGACTTCCCAGCGGGAGACCCAGTACTTC. Translated, it gives CASSRGTSQRETQYF.

The chain links TRBV5-4 to TRBJ2-7; D is undetermined. V was cut by 2 bases and J by 2 bases, with 8 bases left in between. The V gene's germline CDR1 is SGHNT and CDR2 YYREEE (reference sequence). This CDR3 has 13 amino acids. The CDR3 is CASSFGGTYEQYF. CDR3 nucleotide sequence: TGTGCCAGCAGCTTTGGCGGAACCTACGAGCAGTACTTC.

The rearrangement uses TRBV4-3 and TRBJ2-3; TRBD2 aligns across 11 bases. The CDR3 is 15 amino acids. The junction had 8 bases not matched to a gene; V was cut back by 5 bases and J by 7 bases. Germline V lookup: CDR1 LGHNA, CDR2 YSLEER. The CDR3 loop reads CASSMGLAERNTQYF. CDR3 nucleotide sequence: TGCGCCAGCAGCATGGGACTAGCGGAGAGGAATACGCAGTATTTT.

The rearrangement uses TRBV7-3 and TRBJ2-3, with D perhaps TRBD2 (5 bases). This CDR3 is 15 amino acids long. CDR1 and CDR2 (germline): SGHTA, FQGTGA. V was trimmed by 1 base and J by 5 bases, leaving 13 bases between them. The DNA for the CDR3 is TGTGCCAGCAGCTTAAACGGGATGAATGGAGATACGCAGTATTTT. This gives the protein CASSLNGMNGDTQYF.

V and J are TRBV18 and TRBJ1-5; D is perhaps TRBD1 (6 bases). CDR1 KGHSH and CDR2 LQKENI come from the germline V gene. This CDR3 is 14 amino acids long. V dropped 6 bases and J dropped 5 bases, with 14 bases sitting between them. The CDR3 DNA is TGTGCCAGCTCTAGAACAGAGGGGGATCAGCCCCAGCATTTT. It encodes CASSRTEGDQPQHF.

This clone was counted only a few times. The chain recombines TRBV9 with TRBJ2-3; maybe TRBD2 (5 bases). The germline V and J ends were trimmed by 5 bases and 13 bases, with 20 bases remaining between them. CDR3 length equals 13 residues. Germline CDR1 is SGDLS and CDR2 is YYNGEE. CDR3 sequence: CASRICKAVSKYF. The CDR3 nucleotides are TGTGCCAGCAGGATATGCAAAGCGGTGAGTAAGTATTTT.

The rearrangement joins TRBV29-1 to TRBJ2-5; TRBD1 is a possible D gene (6 bases). The V end lost 4 bases, the J end lost 2 bases, and 11 bases lay between the germline ends. CDR1 and CDR2 (germline): SQVTM, ANQGSEA. The CDR3 has 13 amino acids. CDR3 sequence: CSVARTDQETQYF. The CDR3 region has the DNA TGCAGCGTTGCAAGGACAGATCAAGAGACCCAGTACTTC.

This clone has a single count. The J gene is TRBJ2-7, the V gene TRBV6-5, with a possible D match to TRBD1 (6 bases). The ends were cut back, 0 bases at V and 0 bases at J, with 12 bases in the middle. This CDR3 has 16 residues. Germline CDR1 and CDR2: MNHEY and SVGAGI. The CDR3, as DNA: TGTGCCAGCAGTTACTCCGGGACAAAGGTCTCCTACGAGCAGTACTTC. Translation: CASSYSGTKVSYEQYF.

This clone was observed once. The genes are TRBV10-2 and TRBJ1-2; D gene uncertain. The CDR3 has 15 amino acids. V lost 2 bases and J 6 bases, leaving 16 bases between the germline ends. Germline lookup yields CDR1 WSHSY and CDR2 SAAADI. The CDR3 DNA reads as TGCGCCAGCAGTGAGGGGCTTACGCCCTTCGATGGCTACACCTTC. Protein product: CASSEGLTPFDGYTF.

V gene TRBV28 combines with J gene TRBJ2-1; D unclear. CDR3 length: 14 amino acids. V lost 2 bases, J lost 0 bases, and 5 bases lay in between. The germline V gene has CDR1 MDHEN and CDR2 SYDVKM. The DNA for the CDR3 is TGTGCCAGCAGTTTACCCAGCTCCTACAATGAGCAGTTCTTC. This gives the protein CASSLPSSYNEQFF. Combining the CDR3 with reference TRBV28 and TRBJ2-1 gives the whole variable domain DVKVTQSSRYLVKRTGEKVFLECVQDMDHENMFWYRQDPGLGLRLIYFSYDVKMKEKGDIPEGYSVSREKKERFSLILESASTNQTSMYLCASSLPSSYNEQFFGPGTRLTVL.